These 23 T cell receptor beta chains share one sample of origin, sequenced in a study of cytomegalovirus exposure and HLA in healthy donors. PCR employed 60 Vbeta and 13 Jbeta primers. The table came from immunoSEQ multiplex PCR; TCRdb's copy has only in-frame clones and leaves some out. The sample consists of 150,000 or so clones, about three quarters of them appearing once. The sample comprised PBMCs. All receptors derive from a man aged 35 to 55 in good health and CMV-seropositive.

The chain recombines TRBV9 with TRBJ2-7, with D hard to call. Germline CDR1 SGDLS, CDR2 YYNGEE. V was cut by 4 bases and J by 0 bases, with 8 bases left in between. This CDR3 is 13 amino acids long. The CDR3 DNA reads as TGTGCCAGCAGCCCCGGTTCCTCCTACGAGCAGTACTTC. Amino acids: CASSPGSSYEQYF. The whole variable domain, filled in from reference TRBV9 and TRBJ2-7, reads DSGVTQTPKHLITATGQRVTLRCSPRSGDLSVYWYQQSLDQGLQFLIQYYNGEERAKGNILERFSAQQFPDLHSELNLSSLELGDSALYFCASSPGSSYEQYFGPGTRLTVT.

The V gene is TRBV4-1, the J gene TRBJ2-7; TRBD2 aligns across 7 bases. V was clipped by 2 bases and J by 3 bases; unmatched bases: 4. This CDR3 spans 14 amino acids. Looked up from germline, CDR1 is MGHRA and CDR2 is YSYEKL. Here the CDR3 reads CASSQFASGYEQYF. In nucleotides, the CDR3 is TGCGCCAGCAGCCAATTCGCTAGCGGCTACGAGCAGTACTTC.

The CDR3 loop is CASSESFCDKHYGYTF. The CDR3, as DNA: TGTGCCAGCAGCGAAAGCTTTTGCGACAAGCACTATGGCTACACCTTC. This rearrangement joins TRBV21-1 to TRBJ1-2; the table's D call, TRBD1, was not checked against the DNA. TRBV21-1 is a listed pseudogene. This CDR3 spans 16 amino acids.

The rearrangement uses TRBV9 and TRBJ2-1; TRBD2 agrees at 10 bases. The germline CDR1 and CDR2 sequences are SGDLS and YYNGEE. Unmatched junction bases numbered 2, after V lost 0 bases and J lost 2 bases. The CDR3 has 16 amino acids. The CDR3 sequence: CASSVGTSGAYNEQFF. The DNA for the CDR3 is TGTGCCAGCAGCGTAGGGACTAGCGGCGCCTACAATGAGCAGTTCTTC.

This clone occurred a few times. The chain is built from TRBV19 and TRBJ1-4; D call uncertain. CDR3 size: 15 residues. Looked up from germline, CDR1 is LNHDA and CDR2 is SQIVND (reference sequence). The ends were cut back, 0 bases at V and 8 bases at J, with 13 bases in the middle. Here the CDR3 reads CASSIDLELREKLFF. CDR3 nucleotide sequence: TGTGCCAGTAGTATAGATCTCGAACTGCGGGAAAAACTGTTTTTT.

The sample holds a few counts of this clone. This sample also contains other DNA sequences that code for the same CDR3. The CDR3 protein is CASSLVGDSYGYTF. Written as DNA, the CDR3 is TGCGCCAGCAGCTTGGTAGGGGACAGCTATGGCTACACCTTC. The V and J genes are TRBV5-1 and TRBJ1-2, with TRBD1 identical over 7 bases. Germline values: CDR1 SGHRS, CDR2 YFSETQ. The CDR3 sequence is 14 residues long. V shed 0 bases and J 4 bases; nucleotides not matched to a gene: 3. The full variable domain, its missing parts supplied by reference TRBV5-1 and TRBJ1-2, is KAGVTQTPRYLIKTRGQQVTLSCSPISGHRSVSWYQQTPGQGLQFLFEYFSETQRNKGNFPGRFSGRQFSNSRSEMNVSTLELGDSALYLCASSLVGDSYGYTFGSGTRLTVV.

The chain links TRBV28 to TRBJ1-6; possibly TRBD1 for D (5 bases). The CDR3 contains 13 residues. Between the trimmed V and J ends, which lost 4 bases and 13 bases, there was a span of 14 bases. Germline values: CDR1 MDHEN, CDR2 SYDVKM. CDR3 in amino acids: CASSSYPRAPLHF. The CDR3 DNA is TGTGCCAGCAGTTCGTATCCCAGGGCCCCCCTCCACTTT.

As to this clone: Additional DNA sequences in this sample encode the identical CDR3. This chain uses TRBV19 with TRBJ1-3; weak D call: TRBD1 (6 bases). Germline assignment: CDR1 LNHDA and CDR2 SQIVND (reference sequence). The CDR3 length is 17 residues. With 8 bases removed from V and 5 bases from J, the gap between germline ends came to 25 bases. The CDR3 loop is CASRQVDRSIERNTIYF. The CDR3 bases are TGTGCCAGTCGTCAAGTCGACAGGTCTATAGAGAGAAACACCATATATTTT.

V is TRBV7-9 and J is TRBJ1-2; D gene uncertain. There are 16 residues in the CDR3. The germline V gene has CDR1 SEHNR and CDR2 FQNEAQ (reference sequence). Trimming stripped 0 bases from V and 2 bases from J, with 13 bases between. In DNA form, the CDR3 reads TGTGCCAGCAGCTTAGCGCTCCAACAACCAAACTATGGCTACACCTTC. Amino acids: CASSLALQQPNYGYTF.

The chain joins TRBV7-8 to TRBJ2-7; 15 nucleotides align to TRBD2. With 1 base clipped from V and 5 bases from J, the junction kept 6 bases outside the gene matches. CDR1 and CDR2 from the germline V gene are SGHVS and FQNEAQ. CDR3 length: 17 amino acids. The CDR3 bases are TGTGCCAGCAGCTTAGGAGGACTAGCGGGAGGGTTGAACGAGCAGTACTTC. This gives the protein CASSLGGLAGGLNEQYF.

V and J are TRBV5-1 and TRBJ2-7; 12 bases align to TRBD2. The length of the CDR3 is 17 residues. Looked up from germline, CDR1 is SGHRS and CDR2 is YFSETQ. Trimming took 0 bases from V and 5 from J; bases not matched to a gene: 9. CDR3 in amino acids: CASSLGLAGGPGHEQYF. The CDR3 nucleotides are TGCGCCAGCAGCTTGGGTCTAGCGGGAGGGCCTGGGCACGAGCAGTACTTC. The full variable domain, in which reference TRBV5-1 and TRBJ2-7 provide the parts outside the CDR3, is KAGVTQTPRYLIKTRGQQVTLSCSPISGHRSVSWYQQTPGQGLQFLFEYFSETQRNKGNFPGRFSGRQFSNSRSEMNVSTLELGDSALYLCASSLGLAGGPGHEQYFGPGTRLTVT.

As for this clone: An end of the junction does not agree with germline; a read error may underlie this. The rearrangement joins TRBV10-3 to TRBJ2-4; 9 bases match TRBD2. Germline CDR1 is ENHRY and CDR2 is SYGVKD. The CDR3 has 16 residues. The DNA for the CDR3 is TGTGCCATCAGTGAGAACCCAGCGGGGGGCAAAAACAGTCAGTACTTC. It encodes CAISENPAGGKNSQYF.

This chain connects TRBV28 to TRBJ2-2, with 7 bases aligning to TRBD1. The germline V gene has CDR1 MDHEN and CDR2 SYDVKM. The CDR3 extends over 15 amino acids. Trimming removed 2 bases from V and 4 bases from J; junction bases left unmatched: 4. The CDR3 loop reads CASSLGGQITGELFF. CDR3 in DNA: TGTGCCAGCAGTTTAGGGGGACAGATCACCGGGGAGCTGTTTTTT.

The chain employs TRBV7-2 and TRBJ2-1; TRBD2 matches 9 bases. The germline gives CDR1 SGHTA, CDR2 FQGNSA. This CDR3 spans 17 amino acids. V shed 5 bases, J shed 8 bases, and the junction held 16 bases outside the gene matches. CDR3 DNA sequence: TGTGCCAGCAGCCTATTCGGGGCGGGAGGGCTTCGGGATGAGCAGTTCTTC. Protein sequence: CASSLFGAGGLRDEQFF. The full variable domain, with the rest looked up from reference TRBV7-2 and TRBJ2-1, is GAGVSQSPSNKVTEKGKDVELRCDPISGHTALYWYRQSLGQGLEFLIYFQGNSAPDKSGLPSDRFSAERTGGSVSTLTIQRTQQEDSAVYLCASSLFGAGGLRDEQFFGPGTRLTVL.

J is TRBJ1-4 and V is TRBV6-5, with 8 positions matching TRBD1. V was pared by 0 bases and J by 8 bases, with 2 bases of the junction left unmatched. The germline gives CDR1 MNHEY, CDR2 SVGAGI. The CDR3 is 14 residues long. CDR3 in DNA: TGTGCCAGCAGTTACTCAGGGGACAGGGAAAAACTGTTTTTT. It codes for CASSYSGDREKLFF.

The gene calls are TRBV15 and TRBJ2-7, with TRBD2 matching over 7 bases. The CDR3 contains 17 residues. The germline CDR1 and CDR2 sequences are LNHNV and YYDKDF (reference sequence). V was clipped by 0 bases and J by 7 bases; unmatched bases: 15. CDR3 sequence: CATSRDPPGLAVGEQYF. The CDR3 bases are TGTGCCACCAGCAGAGATCCTCCGGGTCTAGCGGTCGGGGAGCAGTACTTC.

This clone appeared once. V usage is TRBV19 and J usage is TRBJ2-7, with D perhaps TRBD2 (6 bases). V was pared by 10 bases and J by 2 bases, with 18 bases between. Germline loops: CDR1 LNHDA, CDR2 SQIVND (reference sequence). CDR3 length: 14 residues. As DNA, the CDR3 is TGTGCCACCTCCCCCGGACTAACTGCCTACGAGCAGTACTTC. Translation: CATSPGLTAYEQYF.

Remarks on this clone: Additional DNA sequences in this sample encode the identical CDR3. The gene calls are TRBV6-1 and TRBJ2-7; 7 positions agree with TRBD2. The trim removed 10 bases at V and 2 bases at J, leaving 11 bases unmatched. CDR3 length: 14 residues. Germline loops: CDR1 MNHNS, CDR2 SASEGT. CDR3 nucleotide sequence: TGTGCCATCGAGGGGCGGGAGACCCCCTACGAGCAGTACTTC. Protein product: CAIEGRETPYEQYF.

The chain couples TRBV30 to TRBJ1-5; 8 bases fit TRBD1. The CDR3 is 13 amino acids. The ends lost 5 bases at V and 2 bases at J; junction bases unmatched: 2. CDR1 and CDR2 from the germline V gene are GTSNPN and SVGIG (reference sequence). DNA of the CDR3: TGTGCCTGGGACAGGGGTGGCAATCAGCCCCAGCATTTT. Translated, it gives CAWDRGGNQPQHF.

The chain has TRBV2 and TRBJ2-5; 7 positions match TRBD1. V shed 7 bases and J 3 bases; nucleotides not matched to a gene: 11. The CDR3 has 15 residues. The germline V gene has CDR1 SNHLY and CDR2 FYNNEI. CDR3 bases: TGTGCCAGCACCCGGGCGGTCAGGGGGAAAGAGACCCAGTACTTC. It translates to CASTRAVRGKETQYF.

This rearrangement joins TRBV11-2 to TRBJ1-5; the match to TRBD1 covers 7 bases. The CDR3 runs to 13 residues. V lost 4 bases to trimming and J lost 5 bases; unmatched junction nucleotides: 2. The germline CDR1 and CDR2 sequences are SGHAT and FQNNGV. The CDR3 loop is CASSYDRDQPQHF. The CDR3 region has the DNA TGTGCCAGCAGCTACGACAGGGATCAGCCCCAGCATTTT.

The chain employs TRBV7-6 and TRBJ1-3; the D is unclear. Trimming took 5 bases from V and 3 from J, leaving 11 bases between them. The CDR3 is 14 amino acids. CDR1 is SGHVS, CDR2 FNYEAQ, per germline. The DNA for the CDR3 is TGTGCCAGCAGCGAGGGTTTCTTTGGAAACACCATATATTTT. This sequence encodes CASSEGFFGNTIYF.

This clone showed up just a few times. V usage is TRBV14 and J usage is TRBJ2-1, with D unclear. Trimming pared 4 bases from V and 2 bases from J, leaving 12 bases between. The CDR3 is made up of 15 amino acids. CDR1 SGHDN and CDR2 FVKESK come from the germline V gene. CDR3 region: CASSPWAGTYNEQFF. The CDR3 DNA reads TGTGCCAGCAGCCCGTGGGCTGGAACCTACAATGAGCAGTTCTTC.